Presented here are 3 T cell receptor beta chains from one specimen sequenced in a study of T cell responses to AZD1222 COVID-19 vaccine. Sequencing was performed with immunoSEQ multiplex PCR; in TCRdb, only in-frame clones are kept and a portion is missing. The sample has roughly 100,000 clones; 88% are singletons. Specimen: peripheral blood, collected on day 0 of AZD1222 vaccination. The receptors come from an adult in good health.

The chain's CDR3 is CASSQPAGGTFYEQYF. The CDR3 DNA is TGCGCCAGCAGCCAACCTGCAGGAGGGACCTTTTACGAGCAGTACTTC. The chain joins TRBV5-1 to TRBJ2-7, with D possibly TRBD2 on 6 matching bases. From germline, CDR1 is SGHRS and CDR2 YFSETQ. V gave up 4 bases and J gave up 4 bases, with 21 bases separating them. The CDR3 spans 16 residues.

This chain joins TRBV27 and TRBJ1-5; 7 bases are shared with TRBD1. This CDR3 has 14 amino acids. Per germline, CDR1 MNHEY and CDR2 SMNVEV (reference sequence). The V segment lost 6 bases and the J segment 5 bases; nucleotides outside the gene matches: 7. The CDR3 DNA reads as TGTGCCAGCAGATTCCTAGGGGGCTATCAGCCCCAGCATTTT. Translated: CASRFLGGYQPQHF.

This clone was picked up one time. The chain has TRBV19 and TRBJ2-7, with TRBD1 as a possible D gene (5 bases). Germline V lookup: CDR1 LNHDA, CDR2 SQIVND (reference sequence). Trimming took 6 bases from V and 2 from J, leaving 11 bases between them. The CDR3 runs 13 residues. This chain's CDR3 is CASRGQATYEQYF. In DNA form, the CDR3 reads TGTGCCAGTAGGGGGCAGGCAACCTACGAGCAGTACTTC.